The present T cell receptor beta chain was sequenced within a study of T cell repertoires in cytomegalovirus infection. Background on the study: It can be stated that public TCR beta signatures indicated CMV infection as well as a matching HLA type.

The germline gives CDR1 LNHDA, CDR2 SQIVND (reference sequence). This CDR3 contains 15 residues. Trimming shortened V by 6 bases and J by 1 base, and 13 bases separated the two germline ends. The sample holds a few counts of this clonotype. TCRdb reanalysed the reads using MiXCR and keeps one entry per CDR3 protein. Among some 350,000 distinct CDR3 sequences listed, approximately 18% were seen once. The sequencing sample was made of PBMCs. The clonotype originates from a human donor in good health (CMV status not recorded). Some clones in this sample may be carry-over from other donors' samples. This sequence joins TRBV19 and TRBJ1-5; TRBD1 might be the D (5 bases). The DNA of the CDR3 is TGTGCCAGTAGAGTGGTCAGGGTGAGCAATCAGCCCCAGCATTTT. It encodes CASRVVRVSNQPQHF.